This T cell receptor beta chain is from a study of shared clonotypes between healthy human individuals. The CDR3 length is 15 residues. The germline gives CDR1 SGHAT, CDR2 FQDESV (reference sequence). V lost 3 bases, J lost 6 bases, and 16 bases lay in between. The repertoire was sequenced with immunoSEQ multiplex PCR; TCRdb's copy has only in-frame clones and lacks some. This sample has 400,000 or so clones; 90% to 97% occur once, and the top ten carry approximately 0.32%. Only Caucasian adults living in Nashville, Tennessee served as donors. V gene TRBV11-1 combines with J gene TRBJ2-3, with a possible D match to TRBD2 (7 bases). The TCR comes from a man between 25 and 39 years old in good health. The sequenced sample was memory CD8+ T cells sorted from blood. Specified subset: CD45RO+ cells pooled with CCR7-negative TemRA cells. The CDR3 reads CASSFIRGASDTQYF. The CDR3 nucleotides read TGTGCCAGCAGCTTTATTCGGGGGGCATCGGATACGCAGTATTTT.